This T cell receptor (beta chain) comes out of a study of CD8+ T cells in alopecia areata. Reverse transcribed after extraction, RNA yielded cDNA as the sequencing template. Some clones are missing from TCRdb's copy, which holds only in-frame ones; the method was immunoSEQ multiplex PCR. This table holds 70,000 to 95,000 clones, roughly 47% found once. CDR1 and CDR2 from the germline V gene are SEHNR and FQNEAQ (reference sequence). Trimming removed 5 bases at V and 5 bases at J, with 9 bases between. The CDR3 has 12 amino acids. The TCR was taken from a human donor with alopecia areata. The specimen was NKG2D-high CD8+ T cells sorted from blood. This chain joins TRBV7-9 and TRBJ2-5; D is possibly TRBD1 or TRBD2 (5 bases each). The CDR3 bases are TGTGCCAGCAGCGAGGGGTCCGAGACCCAGTACTTC. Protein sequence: CASSEGSETQYF.